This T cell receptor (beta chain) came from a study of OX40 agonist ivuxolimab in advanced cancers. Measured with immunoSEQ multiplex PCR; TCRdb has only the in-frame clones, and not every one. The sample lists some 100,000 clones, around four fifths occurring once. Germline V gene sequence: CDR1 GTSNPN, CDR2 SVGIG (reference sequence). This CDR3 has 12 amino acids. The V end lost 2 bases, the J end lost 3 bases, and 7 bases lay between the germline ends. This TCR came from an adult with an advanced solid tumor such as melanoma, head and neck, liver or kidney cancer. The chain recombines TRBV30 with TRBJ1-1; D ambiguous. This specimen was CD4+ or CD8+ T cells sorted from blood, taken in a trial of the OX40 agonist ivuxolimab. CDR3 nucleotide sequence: TGTGCCTGGAGTCAGAGGGACACTGAAGCTTTCTTT. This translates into CAWSQRDTEAFF.